One T cell receptor beta chain is described in this entry. Per germline, CDR1 SGHRS and CDR2 YFSETQ. Trimming removed 0 bases from V and 1 base from J, with 4 bases in between. This CDR3 contains 14 residues. This record belongs to a study of control samples from healthy donors and cancer patients. Sequenced by immunoSEQ multiplex PCR; TCRdb stores in-frame clones only, minus some. The table records 170,000 or so clones, 85% to 95% of them present only once. This chain joins TRBV5-1 and TRBJ2-2; D call uncertain. Material for sequencing was blood. The TCR originated in a woman under 30 in good health. This CDR3 is CASSLEQNTGELFF. The CDR3 bases are TGCGCCAGCAGCTTGGAGCAGAACACCGGGGAGCTGTTTTTT.